This T cell receptor beta chain was documented in a study of blood T cell repertoires in COVID-19. The CDR3 loop spans 14 amino acids. V shed 4 bases and J shed 4 bases, with 15 bases lying between them. Libraries were prepared by immunoSEQ multiplex PCR; TCRdb keeps only in-frame clonotypes and omits some of them. This table holds 150,000 to 200,000 clones, around 80% found once. Symptom resolution, clearance, or two negative PCRs marked the recovered donors of Cohort 3. This TCR was recovered from a woman between 45 and 60 years old who had recovered from COVID-19. The sequenced material came from PBMCs or T cells enriched from blood (not recorded which). The gene calls are TRBV5-3 and TRBJ2-7; perhaps TRBD1 as D (6 bases). TRBV5-3 is an ORF for which the function is uncertain. The CDR3: CARSLPRGGYEQYF. The CDR3 DNA is TGTGCCAGAAGCCTGCCCAGGGGTGGGTACGAGCAGTACTTC.